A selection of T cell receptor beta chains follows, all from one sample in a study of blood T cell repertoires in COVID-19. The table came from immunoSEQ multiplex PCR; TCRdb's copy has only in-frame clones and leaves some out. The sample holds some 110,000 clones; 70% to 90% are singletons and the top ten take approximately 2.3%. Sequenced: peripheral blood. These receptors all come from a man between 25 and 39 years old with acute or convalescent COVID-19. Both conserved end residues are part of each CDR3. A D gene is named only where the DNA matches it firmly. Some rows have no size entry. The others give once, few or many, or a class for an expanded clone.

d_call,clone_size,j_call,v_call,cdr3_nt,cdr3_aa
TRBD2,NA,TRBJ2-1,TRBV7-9,TGTGCCAGCAGCGAAAGCGGGGGGGCCTGGGATGAGCAGTTCTTC,CASSESGGAWDEQFF
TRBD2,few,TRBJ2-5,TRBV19,TGTGCCAGTAGTGAGACTAGCGGGAGACAAGAGACCCAGTACTTC,CASSETSGRQETQYF
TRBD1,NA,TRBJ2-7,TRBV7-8,TGTGCCAGCAGCTTACAGGGGGCCGTGGGCTACTACGAGCAGTACTTC,CASSLQGAVGYYEQYF
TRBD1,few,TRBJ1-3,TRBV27,TGTGCCAGCAGTCAACAGGGGGCTGGAGGAAACACCATATATTTT,CASSQQGAGGNTIYF
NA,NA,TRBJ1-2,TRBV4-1,TGCGCCAGCAGCCAAGAAGGTGCTCGAGGGGGCTACACCTTC,CASSQEGARGGYTF
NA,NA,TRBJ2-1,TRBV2,TGTGCCAGCACTCAGGGACATTCGGGCTACAATGAGCAGTTCTTC,CASTQGHSGYNEQFF
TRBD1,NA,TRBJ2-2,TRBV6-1,TGTGCCAGCAGTCCGGGACAGAGGTCCGGGGAGCTGTTTTTT,CASSPGQRSGELFF
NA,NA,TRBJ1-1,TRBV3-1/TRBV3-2,TGTGCCAGCAGCCAGGGGGCGAACACTGAAGCTTTCTTT,CASSQGANTEAFF
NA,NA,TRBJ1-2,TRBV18,TGTGCCAGCTCACCAACACAGGAAATTGGCTATGGCTACACCTTC,CASSPTQEIGYGYTF
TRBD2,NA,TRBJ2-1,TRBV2,TGTGCCAGCAGGACTAGCGGGAGTGGGAATGAGCAGTTCTTC,CASRTSGSGNEQFF
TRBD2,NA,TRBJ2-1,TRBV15,TGTGCCACCAGCAGCGGGACTAGCGCTAACAATGAGCAGTTCTTC,CATSSGTSANNEQFF
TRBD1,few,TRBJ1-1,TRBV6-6,TGTGCCAGCAAACCACAGGGGGCTACAACTGAAGCTTTCTTT,CASKPQGATTEAFF
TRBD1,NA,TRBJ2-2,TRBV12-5,TGTGCTAGTGGTTTGGGGCAGGGGGCTGCACCCGGGGAGCTGTTTTTT,CASGLGQGAAPGELFF
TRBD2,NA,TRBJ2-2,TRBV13,TGTGCCAGCAGCCCGTGGGGACTAGCGGGGAAATATCTGGACACCGGGGAGCTGTTTTTT,CASSPWGLAGKYLDTGELFF
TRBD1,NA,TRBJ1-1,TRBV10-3,TGTGCCATCAGTGAACGGCCAGGGGGCTATCTGAACACTGAAGCTTTCTTT,CAISERPGGYLNTEAFF
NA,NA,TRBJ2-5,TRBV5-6,TGTGCCAGCAGCTTGTTTCAGGTGGAGGTGGAGACCCAGTACTTC,CASSLFQVEVETQYF
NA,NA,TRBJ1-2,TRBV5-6,TGTGCCAGCAGCTGGGGGGACGGGGAGTTCTATGGCTACACCTTC,CASSWGDGEFYGYTF
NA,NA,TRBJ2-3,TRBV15,TGTGCCACCAGCAGGGACCAGGGTACGCAGTATTTT,CATSRDQGTQYF
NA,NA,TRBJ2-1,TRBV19,TGTGCCAGTACCGTGGGGAGTCTCGCCTACAATGAGCAGTTCTTC,CASTVGSLAYNEQFF
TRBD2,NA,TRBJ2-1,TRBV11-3,TGTGCCAGCAGCCCTCTAGCGGCGGGAGGGCCTGGGGAGCAGTTCTTC,CASSPLAAGGPGEQFF
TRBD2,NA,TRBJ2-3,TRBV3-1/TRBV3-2,TGTGCCAGCAGCCGAGTAGCGGGGGGGACAGATACGCAGTATTTT,CASSRVAGGTDTQYF
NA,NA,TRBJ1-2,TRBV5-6,TGTGCCAGCAGCTTGATCCTGGCTGCGGATGGCTACACCTTC,CASSLILAADGYTF
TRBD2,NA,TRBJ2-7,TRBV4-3,TGCGCCAGCAGCGGGGACTACCACTCCGAGCAGTACTTC,CASSGDYHSEQYF
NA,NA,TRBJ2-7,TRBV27,TGTGCCAGCAGTTTAGGGTCAACAGGGTACTACGAGCAGTACTTC,CASSLGSTGYYEQYF
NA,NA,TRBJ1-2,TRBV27,TGTGCCAGCAGTTTATCACCGGGGGGGTATGGCTACACCTTC,CASSLSPGGYGYTF
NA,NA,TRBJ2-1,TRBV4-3,TGCGCCAGCAGCCACACCGGTGGCGGTTCCTACAATGAGCAGTTCTTC,CASSHTGGGSYNEQFF